These 14 T cell receptor beta chains were all obtained from the same sample, sequenced in a study of blood T cell repertoires in COVID-19. The method was immunoSEQ multiplex PCR; TCRdb's version includes in-frame clones alone and lacks a portion of them. This sample has around 65,000 clones, with roughly 88% found just once. The specimen was peripheral blood. Source of these receptors: a human donor in a cohort sampled during active COVID-19.

The sample holds a few counts of this clone. The V and J genes are TRBV7-2 and TRBJ1-1; a possible D gene is TRBD1 (5 bases). Germline loops: CDR1 SGHTA, CDR2 FQGNSA. Trimming stripped 0 bases from V and 1 base from J, with 18 bases between. CDR3 length: 18 residues. The CDR3 bases are TGTGCCAGCAGCTTAGCGCCCCAGGGTATTGGGCCGAACACTGAAGCTTTCTTT. This translates into CASSLAPQGIGPNTEAFF. Variable domain in full (rest from reference TRBV7-2 and TRBJ1-1): GAGVSQSPSNKVTEKGKDVELRCDPISGHTALYWYRQSLGQGLEFLIYFQGNSAPDKSGLPSDRFSAERTGGSVSTLTIQRTQQEDSAVYLCASSLAPQGIGPNTEAFFGQGTRLTVV.

CDR3 in amino acids: CASSGSAGLSYEQYF. The CDR3 DNA reads TGTGCCAGCAGCGGGTCCGCGGGCCTCTCCTACGAGCAGTACTTC. J is TRBJ2-7 and V is TRBV11-2, with TRBD2 as a possible D gene (5 bases). CDR3 length equals 15 residues. From germline, CDR1 is SGHAT and CDR2 FQNNGV. V was clipped by 5 bases and J by 0 bases, with 14 bases between them.

This chain links TRBV2 with TRBJ2-2, with D possibly matching TRBD2 (5 bases). Trimming cost V 1 base and J 4 bases, with 7 bases left between them. The CDR3 length is 14 residues. CDR1 SNHLY and CDR2 FYNNEI come from the germline V gene. The DNA of the CDR3 is TGTGCCAGCAGTGAAGTCCGGGGCACCGGGGAGCTGTTTTTT. Amino acid sequence: CASSEVRGTGELFF. The full variable domain, its missing parts supplied by reference TRBV2 and TRBJ2-2, is EPEVTQTPSHQVTQMGQEVILRCVPISNHLYFYWYRQILGQKVEFLVSFYNNEISEKSEIFDDQFSVERPDGSNFTLKIRSTKLEDSAMYFCASSEVRGTGELFFGEGSRLTVL.

The chain couples TRBV7-2 to TRBJ2-7, with TRBD2 matching 8 bases. The germline V gene encodes CDR1 SGHTA and CDR2 FQGNSA. The J segment lost 6 bases and the V segment lost 5 bases, leaving 9 bases of the junction unmatched. The CDR3 totals 14 residues. The CDR3 here is CASSLWGLDREQYF. The CDR3 DNA reads as TGTGCCAGCAGCCTCTGGGGACTAGATCGCGAGCAGTACTTC. Full variable domain (missing parts from reference TRBV7-2 and TRBJ2-7): GAGVSQSPSNKVTEKGKDVELRCDPISGHTALYWYRQSLGQGLEFLIYFQGNSAPDKSGLPSDRFSAERTGGSVSTLTIQRTQQEDSAVYLCASSLWGLDREQYFGPGTRLTVT.

This chain uses TRBV11-2 with TRBJ2-1; D is ambiguous. V was shortened by 7 bases and J by 5 bases, with 15 bases between the two germline ends. This CDR3 contains 14 residues. Germline V CDR1 and CDR2: SGHAT, FQNNGV. The DNA of the CDR3 is TGTGCCAGCACCGAAGGCCGACTCGACAATGAGCAGTTCTTC. Translation gives CASTEGRLDNEQFF.

CDR3 region: CASSLQNEQFF. Here the CDR3 DNA reads TGTGCCAGCAGCTTACAGAATGAGCAGTTCTTC. The chain is built from TRBV7-8 and TRBJ2-1; D remains ambiguous. Trimming removed 2 bases at V and 7 bases at J, with 3 bases between. There are 11 residues in the CDR3. Germline loops: CDR1 SGHVS, CDR2 FQNEAQ.

V usage is TRBV15 and J usage is TRBJ1-2, with D possibly matching TRBD1 (6 bases). The V end was cut by 0 bases, the J end by 7 bases, with 6 bases between. CDR3 length: 12 amino acids. Per the germline V gene, CDR1 is LNHNV and CDR2 is YYDKDF (reference sequence). The CDR3 DNA reads as TGTGCCACCAGCAGAGACAGGGGTGGCTACACCTTC. This translates into CATSRDRGGYTF.

The chain links TRBV11-1 to TRBJ2-7; D possibly corresponds to TRBD1 (7 bases). CDR3 length: 14 amino acids. Per the germline V gene, CDR1 is SGHAT and CDR2 is FQDESV (reference sequence). The V and J ends lost 5 bases and 3 bases respectively, with 14 bases between them. CDR3 region: CASSVGGTVYEQYF. The CDR3 nucleotides are TGTGCCAGCAGCGTAGGAGGGACAGTCTACGAGCAGTACTTC.

This clone was detected once. The chain employs TRBV6-5 and TRBJ1-2; D perhaps matches TRBD1 (5 bases). Germline lookup yields CDR1 MNHEY and CDR2 SVGAGI. Trimming took off 7 bases at V and 5 bases at J, with 17 bases between the two ends. CDR3 length: 14 amino acids. CDR3 loop: CASMRDRQQYGYTF. The CDR3 DNA reads TGTGCCAGCATGCGGGATAGACAGCAGTATGGCTACACCTTC.

This rearrangement joins TRBV28 to TRBJ2-2, with D uncertain. In germline, CDR1 is MDHEN, CDR2 SYDVKM. This CDR3 has 13 amino acids. Trimming removed 10 bases from V and 0 bases from J, with 9 bases in between. The CDR3 region has the DNA TGTGCCATTCTTTTCCCGAACACCGGGGAGCTGTTTTTT. As protein: CAILFPNTGELFF.

This clone was counted a single time. The chain joins TRBV27 to TRBJ2-7, with 11 bases matching TRBD2. CDR1 is MNHEY, CDR2 SMNVEV, per germline (reference sequence). The CDR3 length is 19 residues. With 0 bases clipped from V and 4 bases from J, the junction kept 14 bases outside the gene matches. The CDR3 bases are TGTGCCAGCAGTTTATCCTCCATCCTGAGACTAGCGGGAAAATACGAGCAGTACTTC. The encoded protein is CASSLSSILRLAGKYEQYF.

This clone was detected once. The CDR3 loop is CASSWGQLNTEAFF. CDR3 coding DNA: TGTGCCAGCAGCTGGGGACAGTTGAACACTGAAGCTTTCTTT. The V and J genes are TRBV7-2 and TRBJ1-1, with TRBD1 matching 7 bases. Germline V gene data show CDR1 as SGHTA and CDR2 as FQGNSA. The CDR3 has 14 amino acids. V was clipped by 4 bases and J by 0 bases; unmatched bases: 2. The variable domain in full, with the rest retrieved from reference TRBV7-2 and TRBJ1-1, is GAGVSQSPSNKVTEKGKDVELRCDPISGHTALYWYRQSLGQGLEFLIYFQGNSAPDKSGLPSDRFSAERTGGSVSTLTIQRTQQEDSAVYLCASSWGQLNTEAFFGQGTRLTVV.

The chain recombines TRBV6-2 or TRBV6-3 with TRBJ2-5, with D perhaps TRBD2 (6 bases). This CDR3 region has 14 residues. V lost 6 bases to trimming and J lost 2 bases, with 13 bases between them. CDR1 and CDR2 from the germline V gene are MNHEY and SVGEGT. The CDR3 is CASSGRAGQETQYF. In nucleotides, the CDR3 is TGTGCCAGCAGCGGCCGGGCGGGACAAGAGACCCAGTACTTC.

This chain links TRBV3-1 (or the pseudogene TRBV3-2) with TRBJ2-3; 8 bases agree with TRBD1. Per the germline V gene, CDR1 is LGHDT and CDR2 is YNNKEL (reference sequence). The V gene end was trimmed by 3 bases and the J gene end by 8 bases; junction bases not matched to a gene: 7. This CDR3 is built from 14 residues. The CDR3 loop is CASSHFTGGATQYF. The CDR3 DNA follows: TGTGCCAGCAGCCACTTCACAGGGGGAGCTACGCAGTATTTT.